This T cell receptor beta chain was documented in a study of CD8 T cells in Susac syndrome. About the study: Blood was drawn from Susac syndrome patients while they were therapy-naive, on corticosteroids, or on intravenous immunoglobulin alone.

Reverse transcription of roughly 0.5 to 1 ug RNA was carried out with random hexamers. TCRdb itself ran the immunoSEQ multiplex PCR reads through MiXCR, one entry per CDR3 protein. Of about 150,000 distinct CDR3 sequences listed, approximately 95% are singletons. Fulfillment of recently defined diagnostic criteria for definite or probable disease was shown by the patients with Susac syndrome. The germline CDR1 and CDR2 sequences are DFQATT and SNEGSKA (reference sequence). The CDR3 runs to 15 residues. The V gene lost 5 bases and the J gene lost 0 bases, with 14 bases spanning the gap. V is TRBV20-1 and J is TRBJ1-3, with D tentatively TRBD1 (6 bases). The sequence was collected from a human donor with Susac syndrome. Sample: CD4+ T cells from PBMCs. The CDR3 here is CSALGGGNSGNTIYF. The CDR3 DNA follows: TGCAGTGCTTTAGGTGGGGGCAACTCTGGAAACACCATATATTTT.